This T cell receptor beta chain was profiled in a study of blood T cell repertoires in COVID-19. Study summary: PBMCs, B-cell-depleted T cells, or T cells were the source of the cDNA or gDNA that made up the material.

V lost 1 base, J lost 0 bases, and 13 bases lay in between. CDR1 and CDR2 from the germline V gene are SEHNR and FQNEAQ (reference sequence). The CDR3 has 18 amino acids. Data came from immunoSEQ multiplex PCR; TCRdb stores just in-frame clones and leaves some out. The sample consists of around 300,000 clones, 86% of them appearing once. This sequence originates from a woman in her twenties or thirties with active or convalescent COVID-19. The rearrangement links TRBV7-9 to TRBJ2-6; maybe TRBD1 (6 bases). The specimen sequenced was peripheral blood. CDR3 nucleotides: TGTGCCAGCAGCTTAGTTGGGACAAGCCTCTCTGGGGCCAACGTCCTGACTTTC. This encodes CASSLVGTSLSGANVLTF.